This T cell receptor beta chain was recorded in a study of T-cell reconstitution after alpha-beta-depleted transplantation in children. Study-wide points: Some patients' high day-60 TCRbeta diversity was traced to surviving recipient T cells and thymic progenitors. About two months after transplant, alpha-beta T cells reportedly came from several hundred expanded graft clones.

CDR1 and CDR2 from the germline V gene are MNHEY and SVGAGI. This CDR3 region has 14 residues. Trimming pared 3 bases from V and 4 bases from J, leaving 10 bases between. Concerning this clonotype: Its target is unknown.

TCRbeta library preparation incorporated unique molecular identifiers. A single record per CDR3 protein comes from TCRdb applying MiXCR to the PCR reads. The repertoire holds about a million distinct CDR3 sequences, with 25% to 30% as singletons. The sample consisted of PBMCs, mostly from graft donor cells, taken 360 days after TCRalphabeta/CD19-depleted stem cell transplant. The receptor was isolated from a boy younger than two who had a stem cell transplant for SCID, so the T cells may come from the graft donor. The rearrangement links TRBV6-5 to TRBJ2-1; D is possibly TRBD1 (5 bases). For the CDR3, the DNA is TGTGCCAGCAGTTATGACAGAAATTACAATGAGCAGTTCTTC. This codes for CASSYDRNYNEQFF.